Listed below are T cell receptor beta chains from one sample, sequenced in a study of Graves' ophthalmopathy and Graves' hyperthyroidism. TCRdb re-analysed the multiplex PCR reads in MiXCR, keeping a single row per CDR3 protein. The sample lists a few hundred thousand distinct CDR3 sequences, approximately 20% occurring once. The specimen was peripheral blood. The receptors were gathered from a woman aged 18-29 years with Graves' ophthalmopathy. The CDR3 runs from the conserved cysteine through the conserved F or W. The D gene is left open where the match is weak. For some rows the clone size is stated as once, few or many, or as a class when expanded; others skip it.

CDR3: CASSQGQLSGYTF
DNA: TGTGCCAGCAGCCAGGGACAGCTCTCTGGCTACACCTTC
V: TRBV7-2
length: 13
size: many
J: TRBJ1-2
D: TRBD1

CDR3: CASSSGQVTYEQYF
DNA: TGCGCCAGCAGCTCTGGACAGGTTACCTACGAGCAGTACTTC
V: TRBV5-1
length: 14
size: few
J: TRBJ2-7
D: TRBD1

CDR3: CAWSVGGRDEQYF
DNA: TGTGCCTGGAGTGTAGGCGGGAGGGACGAGCAGTACTTC
V: TRBV30
length: 13
size: many
J: TRBJ2-7
D: TRBD2

CDR3: CASSHTPGLGTYEQYF
DNA: TGCGCCAGCAGCCACACCCCGGGCCTTGGCACCTACGAGCAGTACTTC
V: TRBV4-1
length: 16
size: many
J: TRBJ2-7
D: .

CDR3: CASSMEPTYSNQPQHF
DNA: TGTGCCAGCAGTATGGAACCGACATATAGCAATCAGCCCCAGCATTTT
V: TRBV12-3/TRBV12-4
length: 16
size: many
J: TRBJ1-5
D: .

CDR3: CASSLLTGEPLHF
DNA: TGTGCCAGCAGTTTATTGACAGGGGAACCCCTCCACTTT
V: TRBV28
length: 13
size: many
J: TRBJ1-6
D: TRBD1

CDR3: CASSYYGNSYEQYF
DNA: TGTGCCAGCAGTTACTACGGGAACTCCTACGAGCAGTACTTC
V: TRBV6-5
length: 14
size: many
J: TRBJ2-7
D: .

CDR3: CASSVRGFGEQYF
DNA: TGCGCCAGCAGCGTTAGGGGGTTCGGCGAGCAGTACTTC
V: TRBV5-1
length: 13
size: many
J: TRBJ2-7
D: .

CDR3: CAWSGRARTGELFF
DNA: TGTGCCTGGAGTGGCAGGGCGCGTACCGGGGAGCTGTTTTTT
V: TRBV30
length: 14
size: many
J: TRBJ2-2
D: .

CDR3: CASSLARQAPQETQYF
DNA: TGTGCCAGCAGCTTGGCTCGACAGGCCCCCCAAGAGACCCAGTACTTC
V: TRBV7-9
length: 16
size: many
J: TRBJ2-5
D: .

CDR3: CASSPDRERFTEAFF
DNA: TGTGCCAGCTCGCCGGACAGGGAAAGGTTCACTGAAGCTTTCTTT
V: TRBV18
length: 15
size: many
J: TRBJ1-1
D: TRBD1

CDR3: CASSQDGGQAGETQYF
DNA: TGCGCCAGCAGCCAAGATGGTGGACAGGCTGGGGAGACCCAGTACTTC
V: TRBV4-1
length: 16
size: many
J: TRBJ2-5
D: TRBD1

CDR3: CSAEGPNF
DNA: TGCAGTGCAGAAGGACCCAACTTC
V: TRBV20-1
length: 8
size: many
J: TRBJ2-4
D: .

CDR3: CASRHYSQSSYEQYF
DNA: TGTGCCAGCAGACATTACAGCCAGAGCTCCTACGAGCAGTACTTC
V: TRBV6-5
length: 15
size: many
J: TRBJ2-7
D: .

CDR3: CASSLRIVGGSGQYF
DNA: TGTGCCAGCAGTTTACGCATAGTGGGGGGGTCGGGGCAGTACTTC
V: TRBV28
length: 15
size: many
J: TRBJ2-7
D: TRBD2

CDR3: CASSYSNPGVDTEAFF
DNA: TGTGCCAGCAGTTACTCGAACCCAGGGGTTGACACTGAAGCTTTCTTT
V: TRBV6-2/TRBV6-3
length: 16
size: once
J: TRBJ1-1
D: .

CDR3: CATPTTGNTEAFF
DNA: TGTGCCACCCCTACGACCGGGAACACTGAAGCTTTCTTT
V: TRBV6-8
length: 13
size: many
J: TRBJ1-1
D: .

CDR3: CASGAGDSYEQYF
DNA: TGTGCCAGCGGAGCGGGGGACTCCTACGAGCAGTACTTC
V: TRBV2
length: 13
size: many
J: TRBJ2-7
D: TRBD2

CDR3: CASSLALAGVGELFF
DNA: TGTGCCAGCAGTTTAGCACTAGCGGGAGTCGGGGAGCTGTTTTTT
V: TRBV12-3/TRBV12-4
length: 15
size: many
J: TRBJ2-2
D: TRBD2

CDR3: CSVAPTSNTIYF
DNA: TGCAGCGTTGCCCCTACTTCAAACACCATATATTTT
V: TRBV29-1
length: 12
size: few
J: TRBJ1-3
D: .

CDR3: CAWSPGMGYGYTF
DNA: TGTGCCTGGAGTCCGGGGATGGGCTATGGCTACACCTTC
V: TRBV30
length: 13
size: many
J: TRBJ1-2
D: .

CDR3: CASSRTGHPNTEAFF
DNA: TGTGCCAGCAGCCGCACCGGACACCCGAACACTGAAGCTTTCTTT
V: TRBV28
length: 15
size: many
J: TRBJ1-1
D: .

CDR3: CAISETGKDIQYF
DNA: TGTGCCATCAGTGAGACGGGAAAGGACATTCAGTACTTC
V: TRBV10-3
length: 13
size: few
J: TRBJ2-4
D: .

CDR3: CASNGPTFSYEQYF
DNA: TGTGCCAGCAATGGACCCACCTTCAGCTACGAGCAGTACTTC
V: TRBV6-2/TRBV6-3
length: 14
size: many
J: TRBJ2-7
D: .

CDR3: CSAPEPGRLNTEAFF
DNA: TGCAGTGCACCCGAACCTGGACGGCTGAACACTGAAGCTTTCTTT
V: TRBV20-1
length: 15
size: many
J: TRBJ1-1
D: .

CDR3: CASSQDRGGVQPQHF
DNA: TGTGCCAGCAGCCAAGATCGGGGGGGGGTCCAGCCCCAGCATTTT
V: TRBV4-2
length: 15
size: few
J: TRBJ1-5
D: .

CDR3: CASSYSILAATHEQYF
DNA: TGTGCCAGCAGTTACTCGATACTAGCGGCCACCCACGAGCAGTACTTC
V: TRBV6-5
length: 16
size: many
J: TRBJ2-7
D: TRBD2

CDR3: CSARDSERELNIQYF
DNA: TGCAGTGCTAGAGATTCTGAGCGGGAGTTAAACATTCAGTACTTC
V: TRBV20-1
length: 15
size: many
J: TRBJ2-4
D: TRBD2

CDR3: CASSLGGGYSYEQYF
DNA: TGTGCCAGCAGCCTAGGGGGGGGATACTCCTACGAGCAGTACTTC
V: TRBV7-3
length: 15
size: many
J: TRBJ2-7
D: .

CDR3: CASSQARDREEAFF
DNA: TGTGCCAGCAGCCAAGCCCGGGACAGGGAAGAAGCTTTCTTT
V: TRBV6-1
length: 14
size: many
J: TRBJ1-1
D: TRBD1

CDR3: CASSLPGANSPLHF
DNA: TGTGCCAGCAGTCTACCGGGAGCGAATTCACCCCTCCACTTT
V: TRBV14
length: 14
size: many
J: TRBJ1-6
D: .

CDR3: CASKGLAANTGELFF
DNA: TGTGCCAGTAAGGGACTAGCGGCGAACACCGGGGAGCTGTTTTTT
V: TRBV6-2/TRBV6-3
length: 15
size: .
J: TRBJ2-2
D: TRBD2

CDR3: CASSSTSGGDRGETQYF
DNA: TGCGCCAGCAGCTCGACTAGCGGGGGGGACCGGGGAGAGACCCAGTACTTC
V: TRBV5-1
length: 17
size: .
J: TRBJ2-5
D: TRBD2

CDR3: CASSEDRETSPLHF
DNA: TGTGCCAGCAGTGAGGACAGGGAGACTTCACCCCTCCACTTT
V: TRBV6-1
length: 14
size: many
J: TRBJ1-6
D: TRBD1

CDR3: CASSQARQTYEQYF
DNA: TGTGCCAGCAGCCAAGCCCGACAGACCTACGAGCAGTACTTC
V: TRBV3-1
length: 14
size: many
J: TRBJ2-7
D: .

CDR3: CASSAFGFEQYF
DNA: TGTGCCAGCAGCGCCTTCGGGTTTGAGCAGTACTTC
V: TRBV7-2
length: 12
size: many
J: TRBJ2-7
D: .

CDR3: CASSSLGQGTYEQYF
DNA: TGTGCCAGCAGTTCCTTGGGACAGGGGACCTACGAGCAGTACTTC
V: TRBV6-5
length: 15
size: .
J: TRBJ2-7
D: TRBD1

CDR3: CASSESLRPSTDTQYF
DNA: TGCGCCAGCAGTGAATCCTTGCGGCCAAGCACAGATACGCAGTATTTT
V: TRBV10-1
length: 16
size: many
J: TRBJ2-3
D: .

CDR3: CASSRPGTSGYEQYF
DNA: TGTGCCAGCAGCAGACCCGGGACTAGCGGCTACGAGCAGTACTTC
V: TRBV6-1
length: 15
size: once
J: TRBJ2-7
D: TRBD2

CDR3: CASSGLGEMNTEAFF
DNA: TGTGCCAGCAGTGGCCTGGGAGAGATGAACACTGAAGCTTTCTTT
V: TRBV6-1
length: 15
size: many
J: TRBJ1-1
D: .

CDR3: CASPYITGHHQGYTF
DNA: TGTGCCAGCCCCTATATCACTGGGCATCATCAGGGCTACACCTTC
V: TRBV27
length: 15
size: .
J: TRBJ1-2
D: .

CDR3: CASSSRDRVLRTNTEAFF
DNA: TGTGCCAGCTCGTCCCGGGACAGGGTATTGCGAACGAACACTGAAGCTTTCTTT
V: TRBV18
length: 18
size: many
J: TRBJ1-1
D: TRBD1

CDR3: CASSLDGAQETQYF
DNA: TGTGCCAGCAGCTTAGACGGGGCCCAAGAGACCCAGTACTTC
V: TRBV7-2
length: 14
size: many
J: TRBJ2-5
D: .

CDR3: CASSLATSGSLRDLAKNIQYF
DNA: TGTGCCAGCAGCTTAGCGACTAGCGGGAGCTTAAGAGACCTAGCCAAAAACATTCAGTACTTC
V: TRBV7-2
length: 21
size: many
J: TRBJ2-4
D: TRBD2

CDR3: CASSWEPGHTYEQYF
DNA: TGTGCCAGCAGTTGGGAGCCGGGACACACCTACGAGCAGTACTTC
V: TRBV6-2/TRBV6-3
length: 15
size: .
J: TRBJ2-7
D: .

CDR3: CSAGTGFSEQYF
DNA: TGCAGCGCCGGGACAGGGTTCTCCGAGCAGTACTTC
V: TRBV29-1
length: 12
size: many
J: TRBJ2-7
D: TRBD1

CDR3: CASSLSWWTGRGSNQPQHF
DNA: TGTGCCAGCAGCTTAAGTTGGTGGACAGGGAGGGGAAGCAATCAGCCCCAGCATTTT
V: TRBV7-3
length: 19
size: many
J: TRBJ1-5
D: TRBD1

CDR3: CASSLAERAAGYEQYF
DNA: TGCGCCAGCAGTCTAGCGGAGCGGGCTGCTGGATACGAGCAGTACTTC
V: TRBV5-1
length: 16
size: many
J: TRBJ2-7
D: TRBD2

CDR3: CSARDPQRGTGETQYF
DNA: TGCAGTGCTAGAGATCCCCAGCGGGGGACGGGAGAGACCCAGTACTTC
V: TRBV20-1
length: 16
size: many
J: TRBJ2-5
D: TRBD2

CDR3: CASSLRGQDQPQHF
DNA: TGTGCCAGCAGCTTAAGGGGGCAGGATCAGCCCCAGCATTTT
V: TRBV7-2
length: 14
size: many
J: TRBJ1-5
D: TRBD1

CDR3: CASSLRSLGRSNQPQHF
DNA: TGTGCCAGCAGTCTAAGGAGCCTGGGACGTAGCAATCAGCCCCAGCATTTT
V: TRBV28
length: 17
size: many
J: TRBJ1-5
D: .

CDR3: CSARYLVVGELFF
DNA: TGCAGTGCGAGATATCTAGTAGTCGGGGAGCTGTTTTTT
V: TRBV20-1
length: 13
size: many
J: TRBJ2-2
D: .

CDR3: CASSLGQTDTGELFF
DNA: TGTGCCAGCAGCCTTGGACAAACTGACACCGGGGAGCTGTTTTTT
V: TRBV6-2/TRBV6-3
length: 15
size: .
J: TRBJ2-2
D: .

CDR3: CASSFTGTGGALYGYTF
DNA: TGTGCCAGCAGCTTTACGGGTACAGGGGGCGCGCTCTATGGCTACACCTTC
V: TRBV11-2
length: 17
size: many
J: TRBJ1-2
D: TRBD1

CDR3: CASSYSRDRFNGYTF
DNA: TGTGCCAGCAGTTACTCGCGGGACAGGTTTAATGGCTACACCTTC
V: TRBV6-5
length: 15
size: many
J: TRBJ1-2
D: TRBD1